The present T cell receptor (beta chain) was sequenced within a study of shared clonotypes between healthy human individuals (dated by TCRdb to about 2020). About the full investigation: The cohort included three men and two women between 18 and 49 years of age. Different laboratories and diverse techniques were used to prepare libraries and sequence TCR repertoires, to increase sequencing depth and limit assay-specific biases. Per donor, three plates each were used for CD4 naive and CD4 memory, two for CD8 naive, and one for CD8 memory. Between about 0.85 and 10 billion PBMCs per donor were obtained by leukapheresis. The study deeply sequenced blood TCR repertoires of several healthy adults to estimate repertoire size and the extent of clonotype sharing between individuals. Results and caveats for the whole study, not just this receptor: Incomplete sequencing was indicated by rarefaction of sorted-subset datasets, despite the large sequencing depth. Because the study included only a small number of donors, the genetic and exposure-history diversity represented was limited. When several donors were compared, the shared fraction of clonotypes was about 5.5% for naive CD4, around 4% for naive CD8, 2% to 2.5% for memory CD4, and roughly 0.4% for memory CD8. Based on pairwise subsampling, the degree of clonotype sharing among donors was expected to be affected by sequencing depth. Sampling was restricted to blood, and TCR repertoires in tissue are likely to differ from TCR repertoires in blood. Naive subsets generally had larger estimated clonotype richness than memory subsets did. Compared with non-shared clonotypes, clonotypes shared by all four sorted-subset donors had higher generation probabilities.

According to the germline V gene, CDR1 reads KGHSH and CDR2 reads LQKENI. V drops 3 bases and J drops 7 bases, leaving 7 bases in between. The CDR3 covers 12 residues, taking in both the cysteine and the phenylalanine. The CDR3 DNA has 36 bases and is translated from base 1. Using the deep immunoSEQ assay, multiplex PCR amplified TCR CDR3 regions from genomic DNA. Extracted genomic DNA from each cell subset was distributed evenly across all wells of several immunoSEQ 96-well plates, and each plate was treated as a replicate. For sorted subsets, approximately 0.2 ug of genomic DNA, equivalent to roughly 30,000 T cell genomes, went into each replicate PCR. Purified libraries were quantified with a Qubit 3.0 fluorometer, sized on a Bioanalyzer 2100, and re-quantified with the KAPA Library Quantification kit. Each immunoSEQ 96-well plate was sequenced on its own single-read 150-cycle Illumina NextSeq 550 flow cell. In the paper's pipeline: The immunoSEQ output contained only junctional sequences without quality scores, so filtering could not match that applied to full-length reads. Sequences were annotated with PyIR, a Python wrapper for IgBLAST v1.9, using IMGT germline references to assign V/J genes and CDR3. Reads were filtered out if the reads had weak V/J assignments (E-value above 1e-6), no CDR3, stop codons, out-of-frame junctions, or ambiguous translated residues. A V3J clonotype was defined by an identical inferred V gene, J gene, and CDR3 amino acid sequence. Percentage overlap between repertoires was computed as shared unique clonotypes divided by the size of the smaller repertoire. Three approaches were used to assess repertoire richness: RTK rarefaction, the Chao1 estimator, and Recon v2.1 estimates of unobserved clonotypes. For all TCRbeta clonotypes obtained by the gDNA method from a few donors, generation probabilities were computed with OLGA. TCRdb retrieved this table from immuneACCESS and kept in-frame rearrangements only. Not all clones are present; in checked studies, unresolved V genes account for under half, and no reason is known for the remainder. That table furnishes V, J and clone size, whereas the DNA furnished D and trimming. The sample table lists 2 million to 2.5 million clones, roughly 90% of them with a count of one. Clones ranked in the top ten supply 0.3% to 0.45% of the sample.

The donors were healthy, HIV-negative adults with no recently reported acute infections or vaccinations. Every donor was a Caucasian adult living in Nashville, Tennessee, USA. CD4+ T cells were enriched by magnetic negative selection; naive cells were then positively selected on CD45RA, and the negative fraction formed the memory subset. Blood was collected by leukapheresis, and PBMCs were isolated by Ficoll-Histopaque density gradient centrifugation and then cryopreserved in liquid nitrogen vapor phase. Analytical flow cytometry was used to check the purity and quantity of every magnetically sorted T cell population. Genomic DNA was isolated from each sorted fraction and quantified by UV absorbance on a Nanodrop 2000c. A word on this clone: There is no known antigen for this receptor. The record has no base qualities; no much larger clone is one base away. Other DNA sequences from this sample encode an identical CDR3 as well.

This receptor was taken from a man aged 18 to 35 in good health. Some clones in this sample may be carry-over from other donors' samples. This receptor chain uses TRBV18 and TRBJ1-5; the D gene assignment is ambiguous. Sequencing was performed on naive CD4+ T cells from PBMCs. Explained via the paper, the cell subset or site label denotes: CD45RA+ positively selected. The CDR3 protein is CASSPGLQPQHF. DNA sequence: TGTGCCAGCTCACCGGGATTGCAGCCCCAGCATTTT.